Listed below are T cell receptor beta chains from one sample, sequenced in a study of blood T cell repertoires in COVID-19. Data came from immunoSEQ multiplex PCR; TCRdb stores just in-frame clones and leaves some out. The sample contains 200,000 to 250,000 clones, roughly four fifths of which appear only once. Material: PBMCs or T cells enriched from blood (not recorded which). These receptors originate from a man aged 40-50 years who had recovered from COVID-19. CDR3s include the opening cysteine and the closing phenylalanine or tryptophan. The D gene is left open where the match is weak.

v_call | d_call | cdr3_aa
TRBV5-4 | TRBD2 | CATSQGKGGRETQYF
TRBV7-2 | - | CASSSRDNGEQYF
TRBV18 | - | CASGAVSGNTIYF
TRBV2 | TRBD1 | CASRGTDEAFF
TRBV7-2 | TRBD2 | CASSLTSGRLTDTQYF
TRBV19 | - | CASSIGSDSPLHF
TRBV7-9 | - | CASSLGQVNEKLFF
TRBV3-1/TRBV3-2 | TRBD2 | CASSQGAGVNEQYF
TRBV9 | - | CASSAPRRAGELFF
TRBV7-6 | - | CASSLAGGTPNSPLHF
TRBV29-1 | TRBD1 | CSVEGDSYGYTF
TRBV2 | TRBD1 | CASRRTGATLPGYTF
TRBV6-4 | TRBD2 | CASSDSWGGYYEQYF
TRBV5-1 | TRBD1 | CASTGQGALEETQYF
TRBV18 | - | CASSPGLVLGGYTF